This TCR beta chain was observed in a study of T cells in Graves' hyperthyroidism and ophthalmopathy. Overall study context: Upon initial diagnosis and before any treatment, peripheral blood was collected. Overall study findings and caveats: Most clonotypes that expanded in the thyroid above 0.001 also showed up in blood. Stable hyperthyroidism was separated from ophthalmopathy by a model based on 13 V-J features.

This CDR3 contains 13 residues. Trimming took off 0 bases at V and 9 bases at J, with 9 bases between the two ends. Germline V gives CDR1 MNHNY, CDR2 SVGAGI (reference sequence). Amplified regions were TCR beta CDR3 sequences from RNA transcripts. Initially, a first-round RT-PCR of the TCR CDR3 employed the HTBI primer set. TCRdb called the multiplex PCR reads again in MiXCR, with one record for every CDR3 protein. The profile shows about 840,000 distinct CDR3 sequences, around 38% of them singletons. Fresh peripheral blood, around 9.3 ml, was the source of the PBMCs. This clonotype was seen only a few times. Antigen specificity is unknown.

The TCR sequence derives from a man aged 18 to 29 with Graves' hyperthyroidism. The chain uses TRBV6-6 and TRBJ1-5, with D perhaps TRBD1 (5 bases). The sample was blood. CDR3: CASSYSYRPPQHF. For the CDR3, the DNA is TGTGCCAGCAGTTACTCGTACAGGCCGCCCCAGCATTTT.